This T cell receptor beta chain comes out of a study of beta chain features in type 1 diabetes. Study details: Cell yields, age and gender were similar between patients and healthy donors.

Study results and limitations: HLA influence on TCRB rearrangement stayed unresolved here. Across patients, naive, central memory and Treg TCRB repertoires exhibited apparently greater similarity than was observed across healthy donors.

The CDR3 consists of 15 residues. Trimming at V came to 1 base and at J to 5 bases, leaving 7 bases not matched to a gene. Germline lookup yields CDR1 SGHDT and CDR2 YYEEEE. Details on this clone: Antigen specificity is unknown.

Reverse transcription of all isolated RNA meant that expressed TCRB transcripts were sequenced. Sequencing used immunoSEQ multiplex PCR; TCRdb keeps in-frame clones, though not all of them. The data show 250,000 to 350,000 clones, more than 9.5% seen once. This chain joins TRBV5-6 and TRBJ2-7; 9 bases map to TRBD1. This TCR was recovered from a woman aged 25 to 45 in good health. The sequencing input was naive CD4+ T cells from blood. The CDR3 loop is CASSLSGTGKDEQYF. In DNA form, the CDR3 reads TGTGCCAGCAGCTTGTCTGGGACAGGGAAGGACGAGCAGTACTTC.